Presented here are 2 T cell receptor beta chains from one specimen sequenced in a study of blood T cell repertoires in COVID-19. Assay used: immunoSEQ multiplex PCR; TCRdb lists only in-frame clones, some missing. The sample yields nearly 40,000 clones, roughly 77% seen once. Input material: peripheral blood. These TCRs come from a man of 80 years or more with active or convalescent COVID-19.

V and J are TRBV5-1 and TRBJ2-2; no clear D gene. The CDR3 totals 15 residues. Germline-derived CDR1 and CDR2 are SGHRS and YFSETQ. Trimming left V 1 base short and J 3 bases short, with 10 bases between. The CDR3 DNA reads TGCGCCAGCAGCTTGCAGTACCCCCACACCGGGGAGCTGTTTTTT. Translating gives CASSLQYPHTGELFF.

This clone was picked up one time. V usage is TRBV24-1 and J usage is TRBJ2-1; 8 bases line up with TRBD1. J gave up 5 bases and V 1 base, and 0 bases lay outside the gene matches. CDR1 is KGHDR and CDR2 is SFDVKD in the germline V gene. The CDR3 consists of 14 residues. The DNA of the CDR3 is TGTGCCACCAGTGATTTACAGGGGGACAATGAGCAGTTCTTC. Translation: CATSDLQGDNEQFF.